The sequence of this T cell receptor beta chain was determined in a study of T-cell memory formation after mild COVID-19. Germline loops: CDR1 MNHEY, CDR2 SVGEGT. The CDR3 has 15 amino acids. The V and J ends lost 9 bases and 6 bases respectively, with 20 bases between them. TCR alpha and TCR beta cDNA libraries with sample barcodes and UMIs came from 5'RACE using constant-segment primers. TCRdb re-analysed the 5' RACE reads in MiXCR, keeping a single row per CDR3 protein. The profile covers 50,000 to 75,000 distinct CDR3 sequences, with less than 9.5% appearing a single time and 1.1% taken by the ten largest.

The receptor comes from a man aged 18 to 30 who had mild COVID-19 (a few samples of this study predate the infection). Cell type and time point are not known. The sequenced sample was PBMCs or a T cell subset sorted from them (not recorded which). The V gene is TRBV6-2 or TRBV6-3, the J gene TRBJ2-2, with D possibly called TRBD1 or TRBD2 (5 bases each). The CDR3 nucleotides are TGTGCCAGTACCCCCGGGACCCCAAGGCCCGGGGAGCTGTTTTTT. Translation gives CASTPGTPRPGELFF.